The 24 T cell receptor beta chains in this list originate from one sample, sequenced in a study of blood T cell repertoires in COVID-19. The table came from immunoSEQ multiplex PCR; TCRdb's copy has only in-frame clones and leaves some out. This sample has 25,000 to 30,000 clones; around 96% occur once, and the top ten carry 4% to 5%. Sequencing was done on a sample of peripheral blood. These receptors all come from a human donor with active COVID-19. The donor label of this sample is uncertain.

The rearrangement joins TRBV30 to TRBJ1-1, with a tentative D call TRBD1 (6 bases). V was pared by 4 bases and J by 0 bases, with 15 bases between. The CDR3 is 15 amino acids. The germline V gene has CDR1 GTSNPN and CDR2 SVGIG (reference sequence). The CDR3 sequence: CAWTRGRGLNTEAFF. CDR3 nucleotides: TGTGCCTGGACCCGGGGCAGGGGATTGAACACTGAAGCTTTCTTT. Looking up the rest from reference TRBV30 and TRBJ1-1 gives the full variable domain: SQTIHQWPATLVQPVGSPLSLECTVEGTSNPNLYWYRQAAGRGLQLLFYSVGIGQISSEVPQNLSASRPQDRQFILSSKKLLLSDSGFYLCAWTRGRGLNTEAFFGQGTRLTVV.

This chain uses TRBV5-1 with TRBJ2-1; D might be TRBD2 (6 bases). CDR1 is SGHRS, CDR2 YFSETQ, per germline. V lost 1 base and J 7 bases, leaving 15 bases between the germline ends. This CDR3 is 15 amino acids long. The CDR3 spells CASSLLAAIGNEQFF. CDR3 DNA: TGCGCCAGCAGCTTGTTAGCGGCGATTGGGAATGAGCAGTTCTTC.

The J gene is TRBJ2-1, the V gene TRBV7-9, with TRBD2 matching 11 bases. CDR3 length: 16 residues. CDR1 and CDR2 from the germline V gene are SEHNR and FQNEAQ (reference sequence). V shed 2 bases and J 9 bases; nucleotides not matched to a gene: 9. This CDR3 is CASSLRSGLAGGEQFF. The CDR3 nucleotides read TGTGCCAGCAGCTTAAGGAGCGGACTAGCGGGCGGTGAGCAGTTCTTC.

This clone was observed a few times. The CDR3 DNA reads as TGCGCCAGCAGCCCCCAGGGGGCTTCCTACGAGCAGTACTTC. Its translation is CASSPQGASYEQYF. The chain recombines TRBV5-1 with TRBJ2-7; 8 bases align to TRBD1. Per germline, CDR1 SGHRS and CDR2 YFSETQ. The CDR3 has 14 residues. J gave up 1 base and V 4 bases, and 4 bases lay outside the gene matches.

This clone was recorded only once. V gene TRBV11-3 combines with J gene TRBJ2-1, with TRBD2 matching over 11 bases. Trimming took 1 base from V and 6 from J; bases not matched to a gene: 5. This CDR3 region has 16 residues. Germline CDR1 reads SGHNT; CDR2 reads YENEEA. The CDR3 nucleotides read TGTGCCAGCAGCTTAGTGCTAGCGGGAGGCGGCAATGAGCAGTTCTTC. This sequence encodes CASSLVLAGGGNEQFF.

This chain links TRBV5-1 with TRBJ2-7; TRBD2 matches 8 bases. The CDR3 loop spans 14 amino acids. V dropped 4 bases and J dropped 13; count of bases not matched to a gene: 16. Per germline, CDR1 SGHRS and CDR2 YFSETQ. DNA for the CDR3: TGCGCCAGCAGCCCCGCCAGCGGGAGCCCGCGATCTTACTTC. Protein: CASSPASGSPRSYF. The entire variable domain, with the rest obtained from reference TRBV5-1 and TRBJ2-7, is as follows: KAGVTQTPRYLIKTRGQQVTLSCSPISGHRSVSWYQQTPGQGLQFLFEYFSETQRNKGNFPGRFSGRQFSNSRSEMNVSTLELGDSALYLCASSPASGSPRSYFGPGTRLTVT.

The chain joins TRBV30 to TRBJ1-3; 11 bases agree with TRBD1. The CDR3 extends over 17 amino acids. V was pared by 2 bases and J by 4 bases, with 10 bases of the junction left unmatched. In germline, CDR1 is GTSNPN, CDR2 SVGIG (reference sequence). CDR3 coding DNA: TGTGCCTGGAGTCCGCCCGGGACAGGGGGACCCGGAAACACCATATATTTT. The encoded protein is CAWSPPGTGGPGNTIYF.

The genes are TRBV6-6 and TRBJ2-5; TRBD2 agrees at 13 bases. CDR3 length: 15 residues. Germline loops: CDR1 MNHNY, CDR2 SVGAGI (reference sequence). V shed 6 bases, J shed 0 bases, and the junction held 1 base outside the gene matches. The CDR3 sequence is CASSGTSGDQETQYF. The DNA of the CDR3 is TGTGCCAGCAGCGGGACTAGCGGGGACCAAGAGACCCAGTACTTC.

Here the CDR3 DNA reads TGTGCCAGCAGCCCCGCGGGACAGGGAGGGCTCTATGGCTACACCTTC. As protein: CASSPAGQGGLYGYTF. The chain couples TRBV7-2 to TRBJ1-2; TRBD1 matches at 9 bases. V trimming: 5 bases; J trimming: 4 bases; junction bases outside the gene matches: 11. CDR3 size: 16 residues. CDR1 is SGHTA and CDR2 is FQGNSA in the germline V gene.

DNA for the CDR3: TGTGCCAGCAGCCGGGCGGGCCACCGGGGCGAGCAGTACTTC. This codes for CASSRAGHRGEQYF. The rearrangement joins TRBV14 to TRBJ2-7; a possible D gene is TRBD2 (5 bases). The CDR3 covers 14 residues. Trimming shortened V by 4 bases and J by 6 bases, and 16 bases separated the two germline ends. CDR1 and CDR2 from the germline V gene are SGHDN and FVKESK.

The J gene is TRBJ1-1, the V gene TRBV21-1; the table calls TRBD1, which could not be checked here. TRBV21-1 has pseudogene status. The CDR3 runs 14 residues. The CDR3 DNA sequence: TGTGCCAGCACCTACAGGGGGACGAACACTGAAGCTTTCTTT. Protein sequence: CASTYRGTNTEAFF.

Written as DNA, the CDR3 is TGTGCCCAGAGGTCCAGGGGGATGAACACTGAAGCTTTCTTT. Its protein product is CAQRSRGMNTEAFF. J is TRBJ1-1 and V is TRBV30, with TRBD1 matching over 7 bases. The trim removed 8 bases at V and 0 bases at J, leaving 9 bases unmatched. Per germline, CDR1 GTSNPN and CDR2 SVGIG (reference sequence). The CDR3 totals 14 residues.

J is TRBJ1-5 and V is TRBV18; D might be TRBD1 (6 bases). Per the germline V gene, CDR1 is KGHSH and CDR2 is LQKENI. Trimming stripped 3 bases from V and 3 bases from J, with 15 bases between. The CDR3 is 16 residues long. The CDR3 DNA follows: TGTGCCAGCTCACCCAATCCGGGACAAACCAATCAGCCCCAGCATTTT. This translates into CASSPNPGQTNQPQHF.

This clone was detected once. The chain combines TRBV6-2 or TRBV6-3 with TRBJ2-7; 8 nucleotides agree with TRBD2. Germline trimming cut 4 bases from V and 3 bases from J; bases unmatched to any gene: 11. This CDR3 spans 16 amino acids. Per the germline V gene, CDR1 is MNHEY and CDR2 is SVGEGT. CDR3 region: CASSSSGGSGVYEQYF. CDR3 DNA: TGTGCCAGCAGTTCCTCCGGGGGTAGCGGGGTCTACGAGCAGTACTTC.

This chain connects TRBV29-1 to TRBJ2-7; 7 bases fit TRBD1. Germline assignment: CDR1 SQVTM and CDR2 ANQGSEA. The CDR3 totals 11 residues. V shed 5 bases and J 6 bases; nucleotides not matched to a gene: 4. The CDR3 region has the DNA TGCAGCGTTCGACAGGGCACCGAGCAGTACTTC. Residues: CSVRQGTEQYF.

The J gene is TRBJ2-7, the V gene TRBV19; TRBD1 aligns across 8 bases. Germline V gene data show CDR1 as LNHDA and CDR2 as SQIVND (reference sequence). V lost 5 bases to trimming and J lost 0 bases; unmatched junction nucleotides: 3. The CDR3 covers 14 residues. CDR3 region: CASSRDRSSYEQYF. The CDR3 DNA reads as TGTGCCAGTAGTCGGGACAGGAGCTCCTACGAGCAGTACTTC.

This rearrangement joins TRBV5-4 to TRBJ2-6; D is undetermined. This CDR3 is built from 16 residues. V was pared by 4 bases and J by 2 bases, with 13 bases between. Germline lookup yields CDR1 SGHNT and CDR2 YYREEE (reference sequence). CDR3 loop: CASSLGRSTGANVLTF. CDR3 coding DNA: TGTGCCAGCAGCCTAGGTCGAAGCACTGGGGCCAACGTCCTGACTTTC.

The chain combines TRBV9 with TRBJ2-5, with D possibly being TRBD1 (5 bases). The CDR3 has 14 amino acids. Trimming removed 3 bases from V and 0 bases from J, with 9 bases in between. Germline V gene sequence: CDR1 SGDLS, CDR2 YYNGEE. The CDR3 is CASSGGSNQETQYF. DNA of the CDR3: TGTGCCAGCAGCGGGGGCAGCAACCAAGAGACCCAGTACTTC.

V usage is TRBV2 and J usage is TRBJ1-2, with D uncertain. CDR1 SNHLY and CDR2 FYNNEI come from the germline V gene. The CDR3 contains 13 residues. The V and J ends lost 0 bases and 6 bases respectively, with 8 bases between them. The CDR3 nucleotides read TGTGCCAGCAGTGAAGCGTGGAGGAATGGCTACACCTTC. It is translated as CASSEAWRNGYTF. Full variable domain (remainder filled in from reference TRBV2 and TRBJ1-2): EPEVTQTPSHQVTQMGQEVILRCVPISNHLYFYWYRQILGQKVEFLVSFYNNEISEKSEIFDDQFSVERPDGSNFTLKIRSTKLEDSAMYFCASSEAWRNGYTFGSGTRLTVV.

The chain uses TRBV10-2 and TRBJ1-3; D not certain. V lost 6 bases, J lost 2 bases, and 11 bases lay in between. Germline loops: CDR1 WSHSY, CDR2 SAAADI. This CDR3 is 14 amino acids long. CDR3 sequence reads: CASRTSGPGNTIYF. The CDR3 DNA follows: TGCGCCAGCAGGACGTCGGGTCCTGGAAACACCATATATTTT.

The chain employs TRBV5-5 and TRBJ2-3; TRBD2 matches at 8 bases. The CDR3 covers 18 residues. Looked up from germline, CDR1 is SGHKS and CDR2 is YYEKEE (reference sequence). V trimming: 6 bases; J trimming: 2 bases; junction bases outside the gene matches: 17. CDR3 in DNA: TGTGCCAGCACCGGGGGTAGCGGGACAAGTCTTTACACAGATACGCAGTATTTT. Translated, it gives CASTGGSGTSLYTDTQYF.

This clone was observed once. The chain recombines TRBV7-8 with TRBJ2-1, with D tentatively TRBD1 (5 bases). Per germline, CDR1 SGHVS and CDR2 FQNEAQ. The CDR3 loop spans 15 amino acids. The V gene lost 7 bases and the J gene lost 0 bases, with 13 bases spanning the gap. CDR3 sequence (DNA): TGTGCCAGCAACAGGCCCGGGCCCTCCTACAATGAGCAGTTCTTC. This sequence encodes CASNRPGPSYNEQFF. The full variable domain, with the rest looked up from reference TRBV7-8 and TRBJ2-1, is GAGVSQSPRYKVAKRGQDVALRCDPISGHVSLFWYQQALGQGPEFLTYFQNEAQLDKSGLPSDRFFAERPEGSVSTLKIQRTQQEDSAVYLCASNRPGPSYNEQFFGPGTRLTVL.

This clone was detected a few times. J is TRBJ1-2 and V is TRBV6-6, with D possibly TRBD1 on 6 matching bases. The CDR3 contains 14 residues. V was pared by 1 base and J by 7 bases, with 13 bases between. Germline assignment: CDR1 MNHNY and CDR2 SVGAGI (reference sequence). CDR3 coding DNA: TGTGCCAGCAGTTACTTACCAGGGGTCGGTGGCTACACCTTC. Translated: CASSYLPGVGGYTF.

This sequence joins TRBV6-5 and TRBJ2-7; D is possibly TRBD1 (6 bases). CDR1 and CDR2 (germline): MNHEY, SVGAGI. This CDR3 contains 14 residues. V was cut by 8 bases and J by 2 bases, with 16 bases left in between. This CDR3 is CASLSPQGPYEQYF. In DNA form, the CDR3 reads TGTGCCAGCCTGAGCCCCCAGGGGCCCTACGAGCAGTACTTC.